These 3 T cell receptor beta chains share one sample of origin, sequenced in a study of OX40 agonist ivuxolimab in advanced cancers. The table came from immunoSEQ multiplex PCR; TCRdb's copy has only in-frame clones and leaves some out. The table lists fewer than 100,000 clones, around 86% of them singletons. Sequenced here: CD4+ or CD8+ T cells sorted from blood, sampled in a trial of the OX40 agonist ivuxolimab. These TCRs come from an adult with an advanced solid tumor such as melanoma, head and neck, liver or kidney cancer.

The chain has TRBV18 and TRBJ1-1; D gene ambiguous. The germline V and J ends were trimmed by 2 bases and 1 base, with 8 bases remaining between them. Germline assignment: CDR1 KGHSH and CDR2 LQKENI. CDR3 length: 14 residues. The CDR3 loop reads CASSPMGQNTEAFF. In DNA form, the CDR3 reads TGTGCCAGCTCACCAATGGGCCAGAACACTGAAGCTTTCTTT.

The chain recombines TRBV6-1 with TRBJ1-1; tentatively, D is TRBD1 (6 bases). Per germline, CDR1 MNHNS and CDR2 SASEGT. The CDR3 consists of 14 residues. Trimming left V 6 bases short and J 0 bases short, with 11 bases between. The CDR3 loop is CASRVGHLNTEAFF. CDR3 in DNA: TGTGCCAGCAGAGTGGGACACCTGAACACTGAAGCTTTCTTT.

V and J are TRBV18 and TRBJ2-5; 7 bases line up with TRBD1. The CDR3 is 18 amino acids. Germline assignment: CDR1 KGHSH and CDR2 LQKENI. Unmatched junction bases numbered 15, after V lost 3 bases and J lost 2 bases. CDR3 in amino acids: CASSPRTGSAFGQETQYF. The DNA of the CDR3 is TGTGCCAGCTCACCCCGGACAGGATCAGCGTTCGGGCAAGAGACCCAGTACTTC. Together with reference TRBV18 and TRBJ2-5, the CDR3 gives the full variable domain: NAGVMQNPRHLVRRRGQEARLRCSPMKGHSHVYWYRQLPEEGLKFMVYLQKENIIDESGMPKERFSAEFPKEGPSILRIQQVVRGDSAAYFCASSPRTGSAFGQETQYFGPGTRLLVL.